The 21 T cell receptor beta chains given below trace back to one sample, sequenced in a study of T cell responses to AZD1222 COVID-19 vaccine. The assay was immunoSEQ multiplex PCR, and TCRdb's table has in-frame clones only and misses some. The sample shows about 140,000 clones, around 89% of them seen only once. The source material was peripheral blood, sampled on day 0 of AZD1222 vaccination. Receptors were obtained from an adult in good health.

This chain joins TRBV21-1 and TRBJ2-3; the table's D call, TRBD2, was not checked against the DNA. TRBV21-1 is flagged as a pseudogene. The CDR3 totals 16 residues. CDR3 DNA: TGTGCCAGCAGCAAAGAAGAGGGTCACGGCACAGATACGCAGTATTTT. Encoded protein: CASSKEEGHGTDTQYF.

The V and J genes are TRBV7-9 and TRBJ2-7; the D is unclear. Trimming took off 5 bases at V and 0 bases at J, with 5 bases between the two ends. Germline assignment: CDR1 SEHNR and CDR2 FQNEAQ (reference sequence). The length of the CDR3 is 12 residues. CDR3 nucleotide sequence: TGTGCCAGCAGCGACGGCTCCTACGAGCAGTACTTC. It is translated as CASSDGSYEQYF.

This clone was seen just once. CDR3 loop: CASSSLGDRVNEQFF. The CDR3 coding sequence is TGCGCCAGCAGCTCACTTGGGGACAGGGTCAATGAGCAGTTCTTC. The chain uses TRBV5-1 and TRBJ2-1; 9 nucleotides line up with TRBD1. The V and J ends lost 3 bases and 6 bases, in that order; junction bases with no gene match: 7. This CDR3 region has 15 residues. Germline-derived CDR1 and CDR2 are SGHRS and YFSETQ.

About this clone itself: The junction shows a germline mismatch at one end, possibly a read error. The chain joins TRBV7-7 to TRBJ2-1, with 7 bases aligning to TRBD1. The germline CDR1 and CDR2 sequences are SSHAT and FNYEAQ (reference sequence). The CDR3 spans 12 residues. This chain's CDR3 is CASSHGTVEQFF. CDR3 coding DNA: TGTGCTAGCAGCCACGGGACAGTTGAGCAGTTCTTC.

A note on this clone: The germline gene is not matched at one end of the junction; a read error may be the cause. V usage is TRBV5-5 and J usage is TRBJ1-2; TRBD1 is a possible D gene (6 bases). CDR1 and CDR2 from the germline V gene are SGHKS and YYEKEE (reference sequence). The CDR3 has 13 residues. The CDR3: CASSLGMTGPLPF. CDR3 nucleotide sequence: TGTGCCAGCAGCTTGGGGATGACAGGTCCGCTCCCCTTC.

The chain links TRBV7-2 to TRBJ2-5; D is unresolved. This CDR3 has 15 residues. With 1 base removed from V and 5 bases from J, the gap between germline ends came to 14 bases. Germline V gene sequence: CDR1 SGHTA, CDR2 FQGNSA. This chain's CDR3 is CASSLEGGIAETQYF. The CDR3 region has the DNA TGTGCCAGCAGCTTAGAGGGCGGTATCGCGGAGACCCAGTACTTC.

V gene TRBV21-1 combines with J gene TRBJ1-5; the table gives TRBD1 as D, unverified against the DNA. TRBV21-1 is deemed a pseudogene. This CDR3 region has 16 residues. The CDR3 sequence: CASSKGSPGGHQPQHF. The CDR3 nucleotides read TGTGCCAGCAGCAAAGGGAGCCCAGGGGGGCATCAGCCCCAGCATTTT.

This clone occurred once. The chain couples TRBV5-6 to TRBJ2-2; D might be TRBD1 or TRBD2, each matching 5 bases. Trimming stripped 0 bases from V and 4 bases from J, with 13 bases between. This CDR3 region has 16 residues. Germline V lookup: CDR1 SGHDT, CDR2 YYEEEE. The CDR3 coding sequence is TGTGCCAGCAGCTTGGGAGGGGAGACCCTCACCGGGGAGCTGTTTTTT. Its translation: CASSLGGETLTGELFF. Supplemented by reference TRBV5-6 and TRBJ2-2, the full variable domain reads DAGVTQSPTHLIKTRGQQVTLRCSPKSGHDTVSWYQQALGQGPQFIFQYYEEEERQRGNFPDRFSGHQFPNYSSELNVNALLLGDSALYLCASSLGGETLTGELFFGEGSRLTVL.

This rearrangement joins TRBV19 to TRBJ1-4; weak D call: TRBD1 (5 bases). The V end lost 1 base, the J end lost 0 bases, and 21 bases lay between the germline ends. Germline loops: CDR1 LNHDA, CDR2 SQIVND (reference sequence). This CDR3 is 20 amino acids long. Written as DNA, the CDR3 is TGTGCCAGTAGTATAGGGGGGACGGGAACCCGACCAGCAACTAATGAAAAACTGTTTTTT. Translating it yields CASSIGGTGTRPATNEKLFF.

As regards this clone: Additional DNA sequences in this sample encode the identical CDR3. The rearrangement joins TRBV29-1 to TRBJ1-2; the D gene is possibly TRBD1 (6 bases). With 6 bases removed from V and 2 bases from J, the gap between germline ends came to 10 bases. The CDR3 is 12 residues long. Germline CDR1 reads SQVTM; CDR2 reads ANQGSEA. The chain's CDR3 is CSVWTANYGYTF. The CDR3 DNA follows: TGCAGCGTCTGGACAGCAAACTATGGCTACACCTTC.

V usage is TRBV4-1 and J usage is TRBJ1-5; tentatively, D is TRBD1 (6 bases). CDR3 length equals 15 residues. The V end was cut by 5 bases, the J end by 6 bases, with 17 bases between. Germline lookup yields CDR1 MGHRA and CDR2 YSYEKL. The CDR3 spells CASSTGWGGGQPQHF. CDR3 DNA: TGCGCCAGCAGCACAGGGTGGGGCGGGGGTCAGCCCCAGCATTTT.

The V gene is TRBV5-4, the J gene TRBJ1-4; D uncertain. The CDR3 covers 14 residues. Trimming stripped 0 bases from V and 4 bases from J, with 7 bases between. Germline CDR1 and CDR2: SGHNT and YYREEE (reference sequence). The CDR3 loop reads CASSLGQINEKLFF. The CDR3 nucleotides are TGTGCCAGCAGCTTGGGTCAGATTAATGAAAAACTGTTTTTT.

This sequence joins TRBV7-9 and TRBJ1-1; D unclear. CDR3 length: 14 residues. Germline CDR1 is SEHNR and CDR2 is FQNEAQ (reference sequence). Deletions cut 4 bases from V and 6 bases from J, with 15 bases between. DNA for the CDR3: TGTGCCAGCAGCTCAAACTCCCGGGCGGCTGAAGCTTTCTTT. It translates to CASSSNSRAAEAFF.

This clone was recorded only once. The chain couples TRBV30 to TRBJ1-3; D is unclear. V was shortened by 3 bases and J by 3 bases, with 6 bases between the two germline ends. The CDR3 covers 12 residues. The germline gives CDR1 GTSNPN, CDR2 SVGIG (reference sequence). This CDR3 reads CAWSLVGNTIYF. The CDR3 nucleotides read TGTGCCTGGAGCCTGGTTGGAAACACCATATATTTT.

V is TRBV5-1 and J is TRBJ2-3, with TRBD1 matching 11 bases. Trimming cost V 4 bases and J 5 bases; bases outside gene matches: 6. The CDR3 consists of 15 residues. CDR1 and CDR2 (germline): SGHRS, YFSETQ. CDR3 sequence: CASSHPGTGGDTQYF. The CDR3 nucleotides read TGCGCCAGCAGCCACCCCGGGACAGGGGGAGATACGCAGTATTTT.

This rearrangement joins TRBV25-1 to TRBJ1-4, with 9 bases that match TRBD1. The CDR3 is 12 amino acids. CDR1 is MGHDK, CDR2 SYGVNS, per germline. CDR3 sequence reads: CAGQGPEGKLFF. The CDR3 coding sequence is TGTGCGGGACAGGGACCGGAAGGAAAACTGTTTTTT.

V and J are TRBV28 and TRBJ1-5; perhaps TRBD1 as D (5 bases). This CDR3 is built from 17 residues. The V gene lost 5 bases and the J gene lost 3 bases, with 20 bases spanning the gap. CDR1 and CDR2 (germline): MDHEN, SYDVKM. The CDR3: CASSRREYRDPNQPQHF. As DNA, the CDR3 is TGTGCCAGCAGTCGCCGGGAATACCGGGACCCCAATCAGCCCCAGCATTTT.

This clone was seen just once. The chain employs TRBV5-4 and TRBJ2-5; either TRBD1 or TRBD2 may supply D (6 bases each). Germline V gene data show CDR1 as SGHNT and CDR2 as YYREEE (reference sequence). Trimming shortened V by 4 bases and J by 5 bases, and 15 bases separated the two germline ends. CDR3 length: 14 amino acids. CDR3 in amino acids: CASSGVGGLETQYF. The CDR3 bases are TGTGCCAGCAGCGGGGTGGGGGGCCTGGAGACCCAGTACTTC.

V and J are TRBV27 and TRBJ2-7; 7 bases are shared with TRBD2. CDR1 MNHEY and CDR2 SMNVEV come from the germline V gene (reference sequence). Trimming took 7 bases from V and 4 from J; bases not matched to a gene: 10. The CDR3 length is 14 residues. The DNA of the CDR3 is TGTGCCAGCAAGGTCGGGGGGACTGCTTACGAGCAGTACTTC. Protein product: CASKVGGTAYEQYF.

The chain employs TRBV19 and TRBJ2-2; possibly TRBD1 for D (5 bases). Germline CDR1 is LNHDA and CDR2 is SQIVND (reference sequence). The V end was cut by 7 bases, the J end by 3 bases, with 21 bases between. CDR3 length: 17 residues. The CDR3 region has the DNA TGTGCCAGTACCCCCTACCCAGGTCAGGGATACACCGGGGAGCTGTTTTTT. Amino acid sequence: CASTPYPGQGYTGELFF.

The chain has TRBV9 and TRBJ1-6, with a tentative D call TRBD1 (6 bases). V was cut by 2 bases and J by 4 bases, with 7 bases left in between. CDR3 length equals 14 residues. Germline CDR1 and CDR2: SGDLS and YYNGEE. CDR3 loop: CASSVTGYNSPLHF. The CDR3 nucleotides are TGTGCCAGCAGCGTGACAGGTTATAATTCACCCCTCCACTTT.